Shown below are 32 T cell receptor beta chains from a single sample sequenced in a study of T cell repertoires in cytomegalovirus infection. TCRdb re-called the reads through MiXCR, storing one row per CDR3 protein. The profile covers more than 400,000 distinct CDR3 sequences, with about a quarter appearing a single time and approximately 13% taken by the ten largest. Sequencing used PBMCs. The source is a human donor in good health (CMV status not recorded). Some clones in this sample may be carry-over from other donors' samples.

The chain couples TRBV20-1 to TRBJ1-4, with a weak D call TRBD1 (5 bases). The CDR3 length is 14 residues. V lost 0 bases and J lost 7, with 12 bases in between. In germline, CDR1 is DFQATT, CDR2 SNEGSKA (reference sequence). The CDR3 nucleotides are TGCAGTGCTAGAGATCGGGGGTACGGTGAAAAACTGTTTTTT. Its translation: CSARDRGYGEKLFF.

The CDR3, as DNA: TGTGCCAGTCCTAGCGGGATGTCAGATACGCAGTATTTT. The encoded protein is CASPSGMSDTQYF. The genes are TRBV2 and TRBJ2-3, with 9 bases fitting TRBD2. V trimming: 9 bases; J trimming: 4 bases; junction bases outside the gene matches: 5. The CDR3 is made up of 13 amino acids. Germline V gene data show CDR1 as SNHLY and CDR2 as FYNNEI.

This clonotype has only a few counts. The chain uses TRBV2 and TRBJ2-1; 13 bases match TRBD2. The V segment lost 7 bases and the J segment 7 bases; nucleotides outside the gene matches: 7. Germline V gene lookup returns CDR1 SNHLY and CDR2 FYNNEI. This CDR3 is built from 15 residues. The CDR3 sequence is CASNPRTSGSNEQFF. The CDR3 bases are TGTGCCAGCAACCCCAGGACTAGCGGGAGTAATGAGCAGTTCTTC.

This clonotype was seen a handful of times. The rearrangement joins TRBV28 to TRBJ2-7; tentatively, D is TRBD1 (5 bases). Deletions cut 8 bases from V and 0 bases from J, with 14 bases between. Germline CDR1 reads MDHEN; CDR2 reads SYDVKM. This CDR3 has 14 residues. CDR3 sequence: CASFDRKSSYEQYF. DNA for the CDR3: TGTGCCAGCTTCGACAGAAAATCCTCCTACGAGCAGTACTTC.

The chain joins TRBV6-5 to TRBJ1-5; TRBD1 matches at 10 bases. The CDR3 spans 17 residues. The germline V gene has CDR1 MNHEY and CDR2 SVGAGI. Losses at the gene ends were 7 bases for V and 0 bases for J; bases not matched to a gene: 9. CDR3 region: CASIFRDRGLSNQPQHF. The CDR3 coding sequence is TGTGCCAGCATTTTCCGGGACAGGGGACTTAGCAATCAGCCCCAGCATTTT.

The sample holds a few counts of this clonotype. The chain couples TRBV7-6 to TRBJ2-7, with 9 bases that match TRBD1. V was pared by 1 base and J by 6 bases, with 7 bases of the junction left unmatched. CDR1 is SGHVS, CDR2 FNYEAQ, per germline. The CDR3 extends over 15 amino acids. The CDR3 DNA reads as TGTGCCAGCAGCTTAGGGACAGGGGAGTTTTGCGAGCAGTACGTC. As protein: CASSLGTGEFCEQYV.

The chain combines TRBV19 with TRBJ2-7; no firm D call. The CDR3 length is 14 residues. CDR1 and CDR2 (germline): LNHDA, SQIVND (reference sequence). The ends were cut back, 1 base at V and 6 bases at J, with 13 bases in the middle. CDR3 in amino acids: CASSIANRLGEQYF. Written as DNA, the CDR3 is TGTGCCAGTAGTATAGCCAACAGACTCGGCGAGCAGTACTTC.

Many counts were recorded for this clonotype. This chain uses TRBV30 with TRBJ2-6, with D hard to call. Germline loops: CDR1 GTSNPN, CDR2 SVGIG (reference sequence). V lost 4 bases, J lost 2 bases, and 18 bases lay in between. This CDR3 spans 17 amino acids. The DNA for the CDR3 is TGTGCCTGGACCCTTAACCTGTGGGGTGCTGGGGCCAACGTCCTGACTTTC. Protein: CAWTLNLWGAGANVLTF.

This chain links TRBV5-1 with TRBJ2-1; the match to TRBD1 covers 7 bases. The CDR3 has 16 residues. V was clipped by 2 bases and J by 3 bases; unmatched bases: 8. The germline CDR1 and CDR2 sequences are SGHRS and YFSETQ. The CDR3 protein is CASSFRLAGGYNEQFF. CDR3 coding DNA: TGCGCCAGCAGCTTCCGATTGGCAGGGGGCTACAATGAGCAGTTCTTC.

The V call is TRBV3-1, the J call TRBJ1-2; perhaps TRBD1 as D (5 bases). The CDR3 contains 14 residues. Germline values: CDR1 LGHDT, CDR2 YNNKEL (reference sequence). Trimming cost V 4 bases and J 8 bases, with 17 bases left between them. CDR3 amino acids: CASSPAGTFAGYTF. The CDR3 bases are TGTGCCAGCAGCCCAGCTGGGACGTTTGCCGGCTACACCTTC.

This chain uses TRBV11-3 with TRBJ2-6; D might be TRBD2 (6 bases). Germline values: CDR1 SGHNT, CDR2 YENEEA. The CDR3 covers 15 residues. Trimming took 5 bases from V and 3 from J, leaving 11 bases between them. The CDR3 is CASSPGGIGANVLTF. CDR3 sequence (DNA): TGTGCCAGCAGCCCCGGGGGAATTGGGGCCAACGTCCTGACTTTC.

Only a few counts were recorded for this clonotype. The chain has TRBV10-2 and TRBJ2-5; 9 nucleotides line up with TRBD2. Germline lookup yields CDR1 WSHSY and CDR2 SAAADI. The CDR3 loop spans 17 amino acids. Trimming removed 4 bases from V and 4 bases from J; junction bases left unmatched: 13. In DNA form, the CDR3 reads TGCGCCAGCAGTGGGGTCGGGACTAGCCTTTTGGCAGAGACCCAGTACTTC. This sequence encodes CASSGVGTSLLAETQYF.

In its sample, this clonotype was seen many times. V and J are TRBV6-6 and TRBJ1-1; D gene unclear. Germline V CDR1 and CDR2: MNHNY, SVGAGI (reference sequence). The CDR3 length is 15 residues. The germline V and J ends were trimmed by 5 bases and 5 bases, with 18 bases remaining between them. CDR3 sequence: CASSAPGLGGTEAFF. DNA of the CDR3: TGTGCCAGCAGTGCCCCAGGCTTGGGTGGGACTGAAGCTTTCTTT.

The genes are TRBV6-5 and TRBJ2-7; D is possibly TRBD1 (5 bases). The CDR3 contains 11 residues. Trimming took off 6 bases at V and 6 bases at J, with 9 bases between the two ends. Germline V lookup: CDR1 MNHEY, CDR2 SVGAGI. Here the CDR3 DNA reads TGTGCCAGCAGGAATCAGGGCGAGCAGTACTTC. It translates to CASRNQGEQYF.

The V and J genes are TRBV7-8 and TRBJ1-1; no firm D call. CDR1 is SGHVS and CDR2 is FQNEAQ in the germline V gene. V dropped 2 bases and J dropped 3 bases, with 10 bases sitting between them. This CDR3 spans 14 amino acids. CDR3 loop: CASSLRPIDTEAFF. CDR3 DNA sequence: TGTGCCAGCAGCTTACGCCCGATTGACACTGAAGCTTTCTTT.

This clonotype was counted a few times. This chain connects TRBV14 to TRBJ2-2; D unresolved. The CDR3 consists of 16 residues. V was shortened by 0 bases and J by 1 base, with 9 bases between the two germline ends. From germline, CDR1 is SGHDN and CDR2 FVKESK. The CDR3 nucleotides read TGTGCCAGCAGCCAAGAGGATAGAGTGAACACCGGGGAGCTGTTTTTT. Amino acid sequence: CASSQEDRVNTGELFF. The whole variable domain, remainder taken from reference TRBV14 and TRBJ2-2, is EAGVTQFPSHSVIEKGQTVTLRCDPISGHDNLYWYRRVMGKEIKFLLHFVKESKQDESGMPNNRFLAERTGGTYSTLKVQPAELEDSGVYFCASSQEDRVNTGELFFGEGSRLTVL.

This clonotype was seen only a few times. V usage is TRBV14 and J usage is TRBJ1-2, with 7 nucleotides matching TRBD1. After removal of 0 bases from V and 0 bases from J, the junction contained 16 bases not matched to a gene. Looked up from germline, CDR1 is SGHDN and CDR2 is FVKESK. The CDR3 totals 20 residues. CDR3 sequence: CASSQELWRGDSRANYGYTF. The CDR3 DNA sequence: TGTGCCAGCAGCCAAGAGTTGTGGAGGGGGGACAGCCGGGCTAACTATGGCTACACCTTC.

This clonotype was detected only a few times. The chain employs TRBV5-6 and TRBJ2-7; 13 bases are a match to TRBD2. With V trimmed by 1 base and J by 4 bases, 11 bases remained unmatched. The CDR3 is 18 residues long. Germline CDR1 SGHDT, CDR2 YYEEEE. In DNA form, the CDR3 reads TGTGCCAGCAGCTTGTTTGGACTAGCGGGAGCAGGCCGATACGAGCAGTACGTC. This gives the protein CASSLFGLAGAGRYEQYV.

The J gene is TRBJ2-6, the V gene TRBV12-3 or TRBV12-4; D unclear. Trimming removed 10 bases from V and 0 bases from J, with 7 bases in between. CDR3 length: 13 amino acids. The CDR3 loop is CATESSGANVLTF. As DNA, the CDR3 is TGTGCCACAGAAAGCTCTGGGGCCAACGTCCTGACTTTC.

The sample holds one count of this clonotype. The chain uses TRBV4-2 and TRBJ1-5; D uncertain. The length of the CDR3 is 15 residues. The germline V gene encodes CDR1 LGHNA and CDR2 YNFKEQ. V was cut by 0 bases and J by 4 bases, with 10 bases left in between. CDR3 nucleotides: TGTGCCAGCAGCCAAGAAGACGGATTAAATCAGCCCCAGCATTTT. It translates to CASSQEDGLNQPQHF.

This clonotype was detected ten times or more. The CDR3 DNA reads TGTGCCAGCAGTTTATATAGCGGGAGTGCAGATACGCAGTATTTT. Encoded protein: CASSLYSGSADTQYF. The chain employs TRBV12-3 or TRBV12-4 and TRBJ2-3; 9 bases agree with TRBD2. J was trimmed by 4 bases and V by 2 bases; bases with no gene match: 4. This CDR3 has 15 residues.

The chain has TRBV24-1 and TRBJ2-1; 11 nucleotides align to TRBD1. CDR3 length: 15 amino acids. Germline CDR1 KGHDR, CDR2 SFDVKD. J lost 7 bases, V lost 4 bases, and 5 bases had no gene match. CDR3 protein: CATSDGGQGGNEQFF. The CDR3, as DNA: TGTGCCACCAGTGACGGGGGACAGGGGGGAAATGAGCAGTTCTTC.

The chain has TRBV20-1 and TRBJ2-7; TRBD2 aligns across 8 bases. Germline CDR1 reads DFQATT; CDR2 reads SNEGSKA (reference sequence). CDR3 length: 14 residues. The ends lost 1 base at V and 2 bases at J; junction bases unmatched: 4. This CDR3 is CSARVAGSPYEQYV. CDR3 DNA sequence: TGCAGTGCTAGAGTAGCGGGGTCACCCTACGAGCAGTACGTC.

The rearrangement joins TRBV19 to TRBJ2-2; maybe TRBD1 (5 bases). The CDR3 spans 16 residues. The ends were cut back, 7 bases at V and 4 bases at J, with 19 bases in the middle. Germline lookup yields CDR1 LNHDA and CDR2 SQIVND (reference sequence). CDR3 loop: CASTPWGRQGTGELFF. The CDR3, as DNA: TGTGCCAGTACCCCATGGGGCAGGCAAGGCACCGGGGAGCTGTTTTTT.

Turning to this clonotype: This may come from a read error, since a much larger clone is one base off. V gene TRBV7-2 combines with J gene TRBJ2-1; D possibly corresponds to TRBD2 (6 bases). Germline CDR1 SGHTA, CDR2 FQGNSA. The CDR3 is 12 residues long. CDR3 sequence reads: CAGSLHRGVQFF. In nucleotides, the CDR3 is TGTGCCGGCAGCCTCCATCGCGGGGTGCAGTTCTTC.

The V call is TRBV29-1, the J call TRBJ2-7, with D possibly TRBD1 on 5 matching bases. The V end lost 7 bases, the J end lost 3 bases, and 13 bases lay between the germline ends. The CDR3 length is 12 residues. Germline V lookup: CDR1 SQVTM, CDR2 ANQGSEA. The CDR3 spells CSAVTAHYEQYV. The DNA of the CDR3 is TGCAGCGCCGTGACAGCACACTACGAGCAGTACGTC.

This clonotype was recorded a few times. The chain's CDR3 is CASSFSQGGRNEQFF. The CDR3 bases are TGTGCCAGCAGTTTTAGCCAGGGTGGGCGTAATGAGCAGTTCTTC. The chain uses TRBV27 and TRBJ2-1; D possibly corresponds to TRBD1 (5 bases). CDR1 and CDR2 (germline): MNHEY, SMNVEV (reference sequence). V gave up 3 bases and J gave up 7 bases, with 16 bases separating them. The CDR3 covers 15 residues.

This clonotype came up many times. V is TRBV11-2 and J is TRBJ2-3; 7 bases line up with TRBD2. The CDR3 runs 13 residues. Germline CDR1 is SGHAT and CDR2 is FQNNGV. The junction had 4 bases not matched to a gene; V was cut back by 5 bases and J by 5 bases. CDR3: CASSPRTRDTQYF. Written as DNA, the CDR3 is TGTGCCAGCAGCCCCCGGACTAGAGATACGCAGTATTTT.

V and J are TRBV27 and TRBJ1-1; TRBD1 aligns across 8 bases. The CDR3 length is 15 residues. J was trimmed by 5 bases and V by 6 bases; bases with no gene match: 11. Germline V gene data show CDR1 as MNHEY and CDR2 as SMNVEV (reference sequence). Written as DNA, the CDR3 is TGTGCCAGCAGAGAGCAGGGGGCTTTCAGTACTGAAGCTTTCTTT. Its protein is CASREQGAFSTEAFF.

This chain connects TRBV29-1 to TRBJ2-7; D unclear. The V end lost 1 base, the J end lost 4 bases, and 8 bases lay between the germline ends. The germline CDR1 and CDR2 sequences are SQVTM and ANQGSEA. The length of the CDR3 is 12 residues. CDR3 sequence reads: CSVEVGPYEQYF. In DNA form, the CDR3 reads TGCAGCGTTGAAGTCGGACCTTACGAGCAGTACTTC.

This chain links TRBV20-1 with TRBJ2-1; D gene ambiguous. Trimming removed 1 base from V and 14 bases from J, with 12 bases in between. Germline lookup yields CDR1 DFQATT and CDR2 SNEGSKA (reference sequence). The CDR3 consists of 11 residues. CDR3 residues: CSARALVGKFF. DNA of the CDR3: TGCAGTGCTAGAGCTTTGGTAGGGAAGTTCTTC.

This clonotype was counted at least ten times. The rearrangement joins TRBV6-1 to TRBJ2-7, with D possibly being TRBD1 (6 bases). V lost 5 bases and J 6 bases, leaving 14 bases between the germline ends. Germline assignment: CDR1 MNHNS and CDR2 SASEGT. The length of the CDR3 is 13 residues. In DNA form, the CDR3 reads TGTGCCAGCAGTAGTCGGCAGGGGATCGAGCAGTACGTC. Protein sequence: CASSSRQGIEQYV.